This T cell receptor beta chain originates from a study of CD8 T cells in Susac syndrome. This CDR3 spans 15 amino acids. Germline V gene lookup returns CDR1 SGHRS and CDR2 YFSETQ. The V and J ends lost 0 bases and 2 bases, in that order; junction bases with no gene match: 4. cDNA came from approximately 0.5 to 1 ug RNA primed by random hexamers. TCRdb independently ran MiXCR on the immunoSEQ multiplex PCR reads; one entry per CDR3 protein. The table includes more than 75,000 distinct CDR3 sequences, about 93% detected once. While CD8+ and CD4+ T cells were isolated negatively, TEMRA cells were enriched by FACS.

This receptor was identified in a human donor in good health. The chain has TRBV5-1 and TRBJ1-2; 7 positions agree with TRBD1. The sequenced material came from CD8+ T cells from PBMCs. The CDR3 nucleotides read TGCGCCAGCAGCTTGGACAGGGGAGAGAACTATGGCTACACCTTC. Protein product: CASSLDRGENYGYTF. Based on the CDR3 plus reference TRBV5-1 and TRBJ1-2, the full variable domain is KAGVTQTPRYLIKTRGQQVTLSCSPISGHRSVSWYQQTPGQGLQFLFEYFSETQRNKGNFPGRFSGRQFSNSRSEMNVSTLELGDSALYLCASSLDRGENYGYTFGSGTRLTVV.